This TCR beta chain was retrieved from a study of shared clonotypes between healthy human individuals. Study results and limitations: Sequencing of the sorted subsets was shown by rarefaction to be incomplete despite large depth.

A CD45RA-negative memory subset and a CD45RA+ naive subset were separated from the CD4+ cells. Measured with immunoSEQ multiplex PCR; TCRdb has only the in-frame clones, and not every one. This table has 2 million to 2.5 million clones, roughly 92% appearing once. There are 15 residues in the CDR3. Germline lookup yields CDR1 SGHTA and CDR2 FQGNSA. V gave up 2 bases and J gave up 4 bases, with 12 bases separating them. With respect to this clone: Its target is unknown.

The receptor comes from a man between 18 and 29 years old in good health. Some clones in this sample may be carry-over from other donors' samples. The specimen was naive CD4+ T cells from PBMCs. Described subset: CD45RA+ positively selected. The chain employs TRBV7-2 and TRBJ2-1, with D maybe TRBD2 (5 bases). The CDR3 spells CASSLMRGLYNEQFF. The CDR3 DNA reads as TGTGCCAGCAGCTTAATGAGAGGACTGTACAATGAGCAGTTCTTC. The full variable domain, with the rest looked up from reference TRBV7-2 and TRBJ2-1, is GAGVSQSPSNKVTEKGKDVELRCDPISGHTALYWYRQSLGQGLEFLIYFQGNSAPDKSGLPSDRFSAERTGGSVSTLTIQRTQQEDSAVYLCASSLMRGLYNEQFFGPGTRLTVL.